What follows are 14 T cell receptor beta chains derived from one specimen sequenced in a study of CD8+ T cells in alopecia areata. cDNA prepared by RNA extraction and subsequent reverse transcription served as the template for sequencing. Repertoires were generated with immunoSEQ multiplex PCR, while TCRdb's copy carries only in-frame clones and drops some. The sample has more than 110,000 clones; nearly 55% are singletons. Described treatment: oral pan-JAK inhibitor, 5-10 mg twice daily. Sequences were derived from CD8+ T cells sorted from blood, sampled at week 4, from a patient treated with tofacitinib. These receptors originate from a human donor with alopecia areata.

The rearrangement joins TRBV5-1 to TRBJ2-7; no definite D call. Germline lookup yields CDR1 SGHRS and CDR2 YFSETQ. The CDR3 has 15 residues. V lost 7 bases, J lost 2 bases, and 19 bases lay in between. The CDR3 region is CASHPQDWPTYEQYF. The CDR3 coding sequence is TGCGCCAGCCATCCTCAAGACTGGCCGACCTACGAGCAGTACTTC.

This clone came up a few times. The chain carries TRBV12-5 and TRBJ1-1, with D uncertain. The CDR3 has 15 residues. The V end lost 6 bases, the J end lost 0 bases, and 14 bases lay between the germline ends. Germline values: CDR1 LGHNT, CDR2 FRNRAP. In nucleotides, the CDR3 is TGTGCTAGTGGCCTCCGTTGGGAGATGAACACTGAAGCTTTCTTT. This gives the protein CASGLRWEMNTEAFF.

This chain connects TRBV9 to TRBJ1-2, with D uncertain. V was trimmed by 2 bases and J by 8 bases, leaving 13 bases between them. The CDR3 spans 13 residues. Germline V gene lookup returns CDR1 SGDLS and CDR2 YYNGEE. The CDR3 nucleotides read TGTGCCAGCAGCGTCGACTCCTCTGGGGGCTACACCTTC. Protein product: CASSVDSSGGYTF.

The chain joins TRBV7-2 to TRBJ2-7; possibly TRBD1 or TRBD2 for D (5 bases each). V was shortened by 5 bases and J by 0 bases, with 17 bases between the two germline ends. Per germline, CDR1 SGHTA and CDR2 FQGNSA. The CDR3 consists of 16 residues. The CDR3 loop is CASSQRSGRSSYEQYF. CDR3 sequence (DNA): TGTGCCAGCAGCCAGAGGTCGGGACGGAGCTCCTACGAGCAGTACTTC.

The V gene is TRBV30, the J gene TRBJ2-2; 8 nucleotides match TRBD2. The V gene's germline CDR1 is GTSNPN and CDR2 SVGIG (reference sequence). This CDR3 contains 15 residues. Germline trimming cut 2 bases from V and 7 bases from J; bases unmatched to any gene: 9. CDR3 nucleotides: TGTGCCTGGAGTTATACGCGGGGGGCGGACGGGGAGCTGTTTTTT. Its translation is CAWSYTRGADGELFF. Combining the CDR3 with reference TRBV30 and TRBJ2-2 gives the whole variable domain SQTIHQWPATLVQPVGSPLSLECTVEGTSNPNLYWYRQAAGRGLQLLFYSVGIGQISSEVPQNLSASRPQDRQFILSSKKLLLSDSGFYLCAWSYTRGADGELFFGEGSRLTVL.

The chain has TRBV29-1 and TRBJ1-2; tentative D call: TRBD1 (5 bases). The CDR3 extends over 11 amino acids. Germline V CDR1 and CDR2: SQVTM, ANQGSEA. Deletions cut 3 bases from V and 7 bases from J, with 9 bases between. DNA of the CDR3: TGCAGCGTTGACGGGGGTCTTGGCTACACCTTC. It encodes CSVDGGLGYTF. The full variable domain, its missing parts supplied by reference TRBV29-1 and TRBJ1-2, is SAVISQKPSRDICQRGTSLTIQCQVDSQVTMMFWYRQQPGQSLTLIATANQGSEATYESGFVIDKFPISRPNLTFSTLTVSNMSPEDSSIYLCSVDGGLGYTFGSGTRLTVV.

This clone showed up just a few times. V is TRBV27 and J is TRBJ1-3, with 7 bases lining up with TRBD1. Germline CDR1 MNHEY, CDR2 SMNVEV (reference sequence). The CDR3 spans 13 residues. The V gene end was trimmed by 8 bases and the J gene end by 4 bases; junction bases not matched to a gene: 5. The CDR3 DNA reads as TGTGCCAGCGTAGAGACAGGGGGAAACACCATATATTTT. Protein sequence: CASVETGGNTIYF.

A few counts support this clone. This chain joins TRBV11-2 and TRBJ1-2; D gene unclear. The CDR3 runs 15 residues. Germline V gene data show CDR1 as SGHAT and CDR2 as FQNNGV. Between the trimmed V and J ends, which lost 3 bases and 0 bases, there was a span of 11 bases. This chain's CDR3 is CASSFSRGPNYGYTF. The DNA for the CDR3 is TGTGCCAGCAGCTTCTCACGCGGTCCTAACTATGGCTACACCTTC. Using reference TRBV11-2 and TRBJ1-2 for the parts outside the CDR3, the full variable domain is EAGVAQSPRYKIIEKRQSVAFWCNPISGHATLYWYQQILGQGPKLLIQFQNNGVVDDSQLPKDRFSAERLKGVDSTLKIQPAKLEDSAVYLCASSFSRGPNYGYTFGSGTRLTVV.

V is TRBV5-1 and J is TRBJ2-3; 9 positions agree with TRBD1. There are 15 residues in the CDR3. V lost 3 bases to trimming and J lost 5 bases; unmatched junction nucleotides: 7. Germline V gene lookup returns CDR1 SGHRS and CDR2 YFSETQ. The CDR3 reads CASSSGQGMEDTQYF. CDR3 bases: TGCGCCAGCAGCTCAGGACAGGGGATGGAAGATACGCAGTATTTT.

The chain employs TRBV4-1 and TRBJ1-1, with 8 bases fitting TRBD1. CDR1 is MGHRA, CDR2 YSYEKL, per germline. The CDR3 totals 15 residues. V lost 1 base and J lost 6; bases outside the gene matches: 7. The chain's CDR3 is CASSQVGQGVAEAFF. CDR3 sequence (DNA): TGCGCCAGCAGCCAAGTCGGACAGGGTGTTGCTGAAGCTTTCTTT.

For this clone: At one end the junction does not follow the germline gene, possibly because of a read error. The chain has TRBV2 and TRBJ2-7; D remains unclear. Germline CDR1 and CDR2: SNHLY and FYNNEI. The CDR3 length is 9 residues. CDR3: CASSPPKEF. DNA of the CDR3: TGTGCCAGCAGTCCTCCCAAGGAGTTC.

The chain uses TRBV7-2 and TRBJ2-7, with 7 bases lining up with TRBD2. The CDR3 spans 15 residues. The J segment lost 0 bases and the V segment lost 1 base, leaving 3 bases of the junction unmatched. Germline lookup yields CDR1 SGHTA and CDR2 FQGNSA. The CDR3 reads CASSLVGGDSYEQYF. The CDR3 DNA follows: TGTGCCAGCAGCTTAGTGGGGGGGGACTCCTACGAGCAGTACTTC.

This clone appeared a single time. The chain uses TRBV9 and TRBJ2-1; a possible D gene is TRBD2 (6 bases). There are 13 residues in the CDR3. From germline, CDR1 is SGDLS and CDR2 YYNGEE. The V gene lost 0 bases and the J gene lost 8 bases, with 9 bases spanning the gap. The CDR3 bases are TGTGCCAGCAGCGTAGAGGGCGGGGATGAGCAGTTCTTC. Protein: CASSVEGGDEQFF.

CDR3: CASSSPRQGDPYNEQFF. DNA of the CDR3: TGTGCCAGCAGCTCACCACGACAGGGAGACCCCTACAATGAGCAGTTCTTC. The chain links TRBV11-2 to TRBJ2-1; TRBD1 matches 7 bases. J gave up 2 bases and V 4 bases, and 11 bases lay outside the gene matches. Germline-derived CDR1 and CDR2 are SGHAT and FQNNGV. The length of the CDR3 is 17 residues.